The clone carrying this T cell receptor (beta chain) was observed at least ten times. Its antigen is still unknown. Unique molecular identifiers were incorporated during preparation of the TCRbeta library. Each CDR3 protein gets one entry after TCRdb re-called the PCR reads with MiXCR. Of a few hundred thousand distinct CDR3 sequences in the sample, roughly 7.1% were seen once. This sample was included in a study of T-cell reconstitution after alpha-beta-depleted transplantation in children. Study-level points and caveats: Reportedly, only several hundred clones from non-depleted graft cells drove alpha-beta T-cell counts at about two months. At the one-year point after transplant, T-cell counts and TCRbeta diversity were found to come mostly from T cells that had been newly produced. The study traced high day-60 TCRbeta diversity in some patients to surviving recipient T cells and thymic progenitors.

Losses at the gene ends were 3 bases for V and 0 bases for J; bases not matched to a gene: 1. Germline values: CDR1 MDHEN, CDR2 SYDVKM. This CDR3 contains 14 residues. The clonotype comes from a boy aged 2 to 10 with acute lymphoblastic leukemia, due to receive a stem cell transplant. Sequenced here: PBMCs, sampled before TCRalphabeta/CD19-depleted stem cell transplant. The chain uses TRBV28 and TRBJ1-2, with 7 bases aligning to TRBD1. The CDR3 spells CASSFGTANYGYTF. CDR3 nucleotide sequence: TGTGCCAGCAGTTTCGGGACAGCTAACTATGGCTACACCTTC.